The 4 T cell receptor beta chains given below trace back to one sample, sequenced in a study of shared clonotypes between healthy human individuals. Profiled with immunoSEQ multiplex PCR; TCRdb holds only in-frame clones, not every one. Of roughly 2.6 million clones in the sample, more than 80% were seen once. The specimen was naive CD4+ T cells sorted from blood. The sample's subset: CD45RA+ positively selected. The source is a man aged 18 to 29 in good health.

The rearrangement uses TRBV18 and TRBJ2-5; 9 nucleotides align to TRBD1. CDR3 length: 13 amino acids. Germline V CDR1 and CDR2: KGHSH, LQKENI. Trimming cost V 7 bases and J 5 bases; bases outside gene matches: 5. The DNA for the CDR3 is TGTGCCAGCTTACAGGGGGCGCAGGAGACCCAGTACTTC. It specifies CASLQGAQETQYF.

This chain connects TRBV5-8 to TRBJ1-5; D not certain. Trimming removed 3 bases from V and 1 base from J, with 14 bases in between. CDR1 and CDR2 from the germline V gene are SGHTS and YDEGEE. This CDR3 contains 16 residues. The chain's CDR3 is CASSSALGVSNQPQHF. The CDR3 nucleotides read TGTGCCAGCAGCTCAGCTCTAGGAGTGAGCAATCAGCCCCAGCATTTT.

V usage is TRBV4-1 and J usage is TRBJ2-1; the D gene is possibly TRBD1 (6 bases). Germline V gene lookup returns CDR1 MGHRA and CDR2 YSYEKL. This CDR3 is 15 amino acids long. V dropped 0 bases and J dropped 12 bases, with 18 bases sitting between them. The CDR3 DNA is TGCGCCAGCAGCCAAGATCAGGACAGCGTCCGGGGGCAGTTCTTC. Residues: CASSQDQDSVRGQFF.

The chain is built from TRBV11-2 and TRBJ2-7, with D uncertain. There are 12 residues in the CDR3. CDR1 SGHAT and CDR2 FQNNGV come from the germline V gene. V lost 3 bases, J lost 3 bases, and 6 bases lay in between. The CDR3 reads CASSLRFYEQYF. The CDR3 nucleotides are TGTGCCAGCAGCTTGCGTTTCTACGAGCAGTACTTC. The variable domain in full, completed from reference TRBV11-2 and TRBJ2-7, reads EAGVAQSPRYKIIEKRQSVAFWCNPISGHATLYWYQQILGQGPKLLIQFQNNGVVDDSQLPKDRFSAERLKGVDSTLKIQPAKLEDSAVYLCASSLRFYEQYFGPGTRLTVT.